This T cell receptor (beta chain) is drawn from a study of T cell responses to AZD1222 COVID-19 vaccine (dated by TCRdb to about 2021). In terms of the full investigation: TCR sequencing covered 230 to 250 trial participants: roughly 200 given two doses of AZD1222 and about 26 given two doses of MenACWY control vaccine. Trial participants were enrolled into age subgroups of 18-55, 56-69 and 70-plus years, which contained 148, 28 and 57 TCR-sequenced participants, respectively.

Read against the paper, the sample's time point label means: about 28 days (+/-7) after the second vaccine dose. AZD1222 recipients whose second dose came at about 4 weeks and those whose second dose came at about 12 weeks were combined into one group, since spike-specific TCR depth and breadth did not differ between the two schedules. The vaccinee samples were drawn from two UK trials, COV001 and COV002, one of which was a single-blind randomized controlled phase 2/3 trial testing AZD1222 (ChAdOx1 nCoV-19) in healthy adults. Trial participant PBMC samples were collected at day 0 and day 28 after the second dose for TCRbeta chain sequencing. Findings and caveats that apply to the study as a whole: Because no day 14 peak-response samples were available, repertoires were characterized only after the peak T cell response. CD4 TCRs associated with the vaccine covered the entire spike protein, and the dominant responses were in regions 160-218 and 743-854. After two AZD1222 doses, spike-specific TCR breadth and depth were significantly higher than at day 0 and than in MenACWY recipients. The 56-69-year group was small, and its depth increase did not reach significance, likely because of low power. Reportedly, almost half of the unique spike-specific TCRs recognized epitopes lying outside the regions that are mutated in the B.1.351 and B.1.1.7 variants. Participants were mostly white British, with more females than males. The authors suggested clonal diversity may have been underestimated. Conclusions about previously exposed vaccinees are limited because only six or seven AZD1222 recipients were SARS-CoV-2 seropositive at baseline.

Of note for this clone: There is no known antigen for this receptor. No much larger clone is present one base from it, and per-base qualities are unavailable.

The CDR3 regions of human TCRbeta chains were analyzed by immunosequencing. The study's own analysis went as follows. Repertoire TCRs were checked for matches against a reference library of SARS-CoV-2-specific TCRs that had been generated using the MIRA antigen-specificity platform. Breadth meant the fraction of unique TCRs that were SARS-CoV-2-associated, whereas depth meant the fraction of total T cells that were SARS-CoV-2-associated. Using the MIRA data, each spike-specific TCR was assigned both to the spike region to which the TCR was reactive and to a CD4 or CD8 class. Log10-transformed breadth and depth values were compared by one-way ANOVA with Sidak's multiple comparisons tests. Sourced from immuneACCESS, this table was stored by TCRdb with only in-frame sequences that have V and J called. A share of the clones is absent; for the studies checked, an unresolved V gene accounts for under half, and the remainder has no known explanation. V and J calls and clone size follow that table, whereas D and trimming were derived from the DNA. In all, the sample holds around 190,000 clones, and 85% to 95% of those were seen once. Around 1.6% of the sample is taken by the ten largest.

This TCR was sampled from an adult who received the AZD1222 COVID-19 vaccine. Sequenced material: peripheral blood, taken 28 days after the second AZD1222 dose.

The DNA reads as follows: TGTGCCAGCAGCCGAGGGGCGACAGGAGGAAACATTCAGTACTTC. Its protein is CASSRGATGGNIQYF. The V and J genes are TRBV9 and TRBJ2-4; TRBD1 might be the D gene, on 6 matching bases. V is pared back by 4 bases and J by 6 bases, with 17 bases lying between the germline termini. The CDR3 holds 15 amino acids from the cysteine to the phenylalanine. Of the read, only the CDR3 DNA is kept; its 45 bases are in frame from base 1. The germline V gene specifies SGDLS as CDR1 and YYNGEE as CDR2.